These 31 T cell receptor beta chains originate from one sample sequenced in a study of cytomegalovirus exposure and HLA in healthy donors. The PCR had 60 Vbeta and 13 Jbeta primers. Some clones are missing from TCRdb's copy, which holds only in-frame ones; the method was immunoSEQ multiplex PCR. This sample contains 150,000 to 200,000 clones. Sample: PBMCs. These receptor sequences come from a woman in her sixties or seventies in good health and CMV-seronegative.

The CDR3: CASSTRRGQGTSSYNEQFF. CDR3 nucleotide sequence: TGTGCCAGCAGCACCCGACGGGGACAGGGGACGAGCTCCTACAATGAGCAGTTCTTC. The V and J genes are TRBV7-8 and TRBJ2-1; 10 bases agree with TRBD1. There are 19 residues in the CDR3. The V segment lost 5 bases and the J segment 0 bases; nucleotides outside the gene matches: 13. Germline V gives CDR1 SGHVS, CDR2 FQNEAQ. Supplemented by reference TRBV7-8 and TRBJ2-1, the full variable domain reads GAGVSQSPRYKVAKRGQDVALRCDPISGHVSLFWYQQALGQGPEFLTYFQNEAQLDKSGLPSDRFFAERPEGSVSTLKIQRTQQEDSAVYLCASSTRRGQGTSSYNEQFFGPGTRLTVL.

The rearrangement joins TRBV19 to TRBJ2-7, with 7 bases that match TRBD1. V shed 2 bases, J shed 0 bases, and the junction held 4 bases outside the gene matches. Germline CDR1 reads LNHDA; CDR2 reads SQIVND (reference sequence). The CDR3 is made up of 15 amino acids. The chain's CDR3 is CASSIFGDSSYEQYF. In DNA, the CDR3 is TGTGCCAGTAGTATATTCGGGGACAGCTCCTACGAGCAGTACTTC. Variable domain in full (rest from reference TRBV19 and TRBJ2-7): DGGITQSPKYLFRKEGQNVTLSCEQNLNHDAMYWYRQDPGQGLRLIYYSQIVNDFQKGDIAEGYSVSREKKESFPLTVTSAQKNPTAFYLCASSIFGDSSYEQYFGPGTRLTVT.

The chain recombines TRBV11-3 with TRBJ2-5, with D hard to call. Per germline, CDR1 SGHNT and CDR2 YENEEA. The CDR3 totals 15 residues. V was pared by 1 base and J by 2 bases, with 11 bases between. The CDR3 loop is CASSLGLKSQETQYF. The CDR3 DNA follows: TGTGCCAGCAGCTTAGGTTTAAAGAGTCAAGAGACCCAGTACTTC. Together with reference TRBV11-3 and TRBJ2-5, the CDR3 gives the full variable domain: EAGVVQSPRYKIIEKKQPVAFWCNPISGHNTLYWYLQNLGQGPELLIRYENEEAVDDSQLPKDRFSAERLKGVDSTLKIQPAELGDSAVYLCASSLGLKSQETQYFGPGTRLLVL.

The chain uses TRBV7-2 and TRBJ1-4; D unresolved. The CDR3 is 14 amino acids. Germline V lookup: CDR1 SGHTA, CDR2 FQGNSA. Trimming removed 4 bases at V and 6 bases at J, with 12 bases between. The CDR3 spells CASSYLGRDEKLFF. The CDR3 DNA is TGTGCCAGCAGCTATCTGGGGAGGGATGAAAAACTGTTTTTT. The whole variable domain, remainder taken from reference TRBV7-2 and TRBJ1-4, is GAGVSQSPSNKVTEKGKDVELRCDPISGHTALYWYRQSLGQGLEFLIYFQGNSAPDKSGLPSDRFSAERTGGSVSTLTIQRTQQEDSAVYLCASSYLGRDEKLFFGSGTQLSVL.

The gene calls are TRBV5-1 and TRBJ2-6; no definite D call. The CDR3 extends over 20 amino acids. Germline assignment: CDR1 SGHRS and CDR2 YFSETQ. Deletions cut 4 bases from V and 2 bases from J, with 25 bases between. CDR3 sequence: CASSVQMELVLPAGANVLTF. The CDR3 nucleotides read TGCGCCAGCAGCGTCCAGATGGAGCTGGTCTTACCCGCTGGGGCCAACGTCCTGACTTTC.

This chain links TRBV15 with TRBJ2-4; TRBD1 aligns across 7 bases. Germline trimming cut 4 bases from V and 3 bases from J; bases unmatched to any gene: 3. Germline values: CDR1 LNHNV, CDR2 YYDKDF (reference sequence). The CDR3 sequence is 14 residues long. The DNA for the CDR3 is TGTGCCACCAGCAATCGGGACAGCAAAAACATTCAGTACTTC. It specifies CATSNRDSKNIQYF.

The gene calls are TRBV7-3 and TRBJ2-3, with 9 positions matching TRBD2. Germline assignment: CDR1 SGHTA and CDR2 FQGTGA. The CDR3 loop spans 12 amino acids. V shed 4 bases, J shed 8 bases, and the junction held 1 base outside the gene matches. CDR3 sequence (DNA): TGTGCCAGCAGCTCGACTAGCGGTACGCAGTATTTT. Translated: CASSSTSGTQYF.

The chain recombines TRBV19 with TRBJ2-7; D perhaps matches TRBD1 (5 bases). Trimming removed 3 bases at V and 6 bases at J, with 15 bases between. CDR1 and CDR2 from the germline V gene are LNHDA and SQIVND (reference sequence). The CDR3 sequence is 14 residues long. CDR3 protein: CASSITGRTSEQYF. DNA of the CDR3: TGTGCCAGTAGTATCACAGGACGGACAAGCGAGCAGTACTTC.

The CDR3 is CASSLSSGWNQPQHF. The CDR3 nucleotides read TGTGCCAGCAGTTTATCTAGCGGGTGGAATCAGCCCCAGCATTTT. This rearrangement joins TRBV27 to TRBJ1-5; D is ambiguous. V was pared by 0 bases and J by 4 bases, with 10 bases between. CDR3 size: 15 residues. Germline lookup yields CDR1 MNHEY and CDR2 SMNVEV (reference sequence).

This sequence joins TRBV5-8 and TRBJ2-7, with 7 bases matching TRBD2. J lost 6 bases, V lost 6 bases, and 3 bases had no gene match. CDR1 is SGHTS and CDR2 is YDEGEE in the germline V gene. This CDR3 spans 11 amino acids. The CDR3 protein is CASNGGSEQYF. The CDR3 DNA sequence: TGTGCCAGCAACGGGGGGAGCGAGCAGTACTTC.

The chain carries TRBV10-3 and TRBJ2-7; 8 nucleotides agree with TRBD1. Germline V lookup: CDR1 ENHRY, CDR2 SYGVKD. V was pared by 6 bases and J by 0 bases, with 4 bases of the junction left unmatched. The CDR3 loop spans 14 amino acids. CDR3: CAISGTGLSYEQYF. The CDR3 coding sequence is TGTGCCATCAGCGGGACAGGCCTCTCCTACGAGCAGTACTTC.

V usage is TRBV25-1 and J usage is TRBJ2-2; D gene ambiguous. The CDR3 covers 15 residues. Germline CDR1 reads MGHDK; CDR2 reads SYGVNS. V shed 5 bases and J shed 2 bases, with 12 bases lying between them. The DNA of the CDR3 is TGTGCCAGCAGTCCGCCTAGGCTTAACACCGGGGAGCTGTTTTTT. Translated: CASSPPRLNTGELFF.

This chain links TRBV10-3 with TRBJ2-3; 7 bases are shared with TRBD2. V gave up 8 bases and J gave up 4 bases; unmatched junction bases: 3. CDR3 length: 12 residues. The V gene's germline CDR1 is ENHRY and CDR2 SYGVKD. CDR3 sequence: CAIGLGADTQYF. The CDR3 nucleotides read TGTGCCATCGGACTAGGTGCAGATACGCAGTATTTT.

The chain combines TRBV11-3 with TRBJ1-1; 8 bases agree with TRBD1. Looked up from germline, CDR1 is SGHNT and CDR2 is YENEEA. The J segment lost 6 bases and the V segment lost 6 bases, leaving 9 bases of the junction unmatched. The CDR3 has 14 residues. CDR3 in DNA: TGTGCCAGCAGTCAGGGGGCAGTGGGTGCTGAAGCTTTCTTT. Protein: CASSQGAVGAEAFF. Variable domain in full (rest from reference TRBV11-3 and TRBJ1-1): EAGVVQSPRYKIIEKKQPVAFWCNPISGHNTLYWYLQNLGQGPELLIRYENEEAVDDSQLPKDRFSAERLKGVDSTLKIQPAELGDSAVYLCASSQGAVGAEAFFGQGTRLTVV.

The chain employs TRBV11-2 and TRBJ2-7; D is undetermined. This CDR3 contains 13 residues. CDR1 SGHAT and CDR2 FQNNGV come from the germline V gene. V was pared by 1 base and J by 4 bases, with 8 bases between. The CDR3 nucleotides are TGTGCCAGCAGCTTAGGTACTGAGTACGAGCAGTACTTC. Amino acids: CASSLGTEYEQYF.

The chain uses TRBV10-3 and TRBJ1-6; 7 nucleotides match TRBD1. In germline, CDR1 is ENHRY, CDR2 SYGVKD. Trimming at V came to 6 bases and at J to 7 bases, leaving 3 bases not matched to a gene. This CDR3 has 13 residues. The CDR3 region has the DNA TGTGCCATCAGGGACAGGACCAATTCACCCCTCCACTTT. Translating gives CAIRDRTNSPLHF.

The CDR3 reads CASSLLGGSYEQYF. The CDR3 nucleotides are TGTGCCAGCAGCTTATTGGGGGGCTCCTACGAGCAGTACTTC. The V gene is TRBV7-9, the J gene TRBJ2-7, with a weak D call TRBD2 (6 bases). The V end lost 2 bases, the J end lost 0 bases, and 8 bases lay between the germline ends. Germline assignment: CDR1 SEHNR and CDR2 FQNEAQ (reference sequence). The CDR3 loop spans 14 amino acids.

This rearrangement joins TRBV11-1 to TRBJ1-2; 8 nucleotides match TRBD1. Germline-derived CDR1 and CDR2 are SGHAT and FQDESV (reference sequence). The CDR3 spans 14 residues. V gave up 5 bases and J gave up 4 bases; unmatched junction bases: 6. CDR3: CASSPGQGAYGYTF. DNA for the CDR3: TGTGCCAGCAGCCCCGGACAGGGAGCCTATGGCTACACCTTC.

The genes are TRBV19 and TRBJ1-2; 7 positions match TRBD1. Germline trimming cut 1 base from V and 7 bases from J; bases unmatched to any gene: 0. The CDR3 consists of 12 residues. Germline V gives CDR1 LNHDA, CDR2 SQIVND (reference sequence). The CDR3: CASSIAGGGYTF. CDR3 DNA sequence: TGTGCCAGTAGTATAGCAGGGGGTGGCTACACCTTC. Looking up the rest from reference TRBV19 and TRBJ1-2 gives the full variable domain: DGGITQSPKYLFRKEGQNVTLSCEQNLNHDAMYWYRQDPGQGLRLIYYSQIVNDFQKGDIAEGYSVSREKKESFPLTVTSAQKNPTAFYLCASSIAGGGYTFGSGTRLTVV.

This rearrangement joins TRBV19 to TRBJ2-2, with 7 nucleotides matching TRBD1. With 4 bases clipped from V and 6 bases from J, the junction kept 14 bases outside the gene matches. This CDR3 contains 17 residues. Germline V gene lookup returns CDR1 LNHDA and CDR2 SQIVND (reference sequence). CDR3 loop: CASSKEVPRGYAGELFF. Written as DNA, the CDR3 is TGTGCCAGTAGTAAGGAGGTCCCCAGGGGGTATGCCGGGGAGCTGTTTTTT.

This rearrangement joins TRBV5-1 to TRBJ2-5; 12 bases are a match to TRBD2. Germline V lookup: CDR1 SGHRS, CDR2 YFSETQ. The ends lost 2 bases at V and 5 bases at J; junction bases unmatched: 7. This CDR3 comprises 16 residues. The CDR3 sequence is CASSFKLAGGLETQYF. DNA of the CDR3: TGCGCCAGCAGCTTTAAACTAGCGGGAGGACTTGAGACCCAGTACTTC. The full variable domain, its missing parts supplied by reference TRBV5-1 and TRBJ2-5, is KAGVTQTPRYLIKTRGQQVTLSCSPISGHRSVSWYQQTPGQGLQFLFEYFSETQRNKGNFPGRFSGRQFSNSRSEMNVSTLELGDSALYLCASSFKLAGGLETQYFGPGTRLLVL.

The rearrangement links TRBV7-9 to TRBJ2-2; 9 bases agree with TRBD1. CDR3 length equals 19 residues. After removal of 3 bases from V and 0 bases from J, the junction contained 11 bases not matched to a gene. CDR1 and CDR2 (germline): SEHNR, FQNEAQ (reference sequence). The CDR3 sequence is CASSFKVTGGPTNTGELFF. In DNA, the CDR3 is TGTGCCAGCAGCTTCAAGGTCACAGGGGGCCCAACGAACACCGGGGAGCTGTTTTTT.

The V call is TRBV14, the J call TRBJ2-7; TRBD2 might be the D (6 bases). The CDR3 covers 13 residues. Trimming pared 3 bases from V and 5 bases from J, leaving 11 bases between. Looked up from germline, CDR1 is SGHDN and CDR2 is FVKESK. This CDR3 is CASSQRGHHEQYF. The DNA of the CDR3 is TGTGCCAGCAGCCAGCGGGGCCACCACGAGCAGTACTTC.

The gene calls are TRBV5-6 and TRBJ1-1, with D maybe TRBD1 (6 bases). With 3 bases removed from V and 1 base from J, the gap between germline ends came to 16 bases. The CDR3 consists of 16 residues. Germline V lookup: CDR1 SGHDT, CDR2 YYEEEE. CDR3 region: CASSSNRVWKNTEAFF. Written as DNA, the CDR3 is TGTGCCAGCAGCTCCAACAGGGTCTGGAAGAACACTGAAGCTTTCTTT. Full variable domain (missing parts from reference TRBV5-6 and TRBJ1-1): DAGVTQSPTHLIKTRGQQVTLRCSPKSGHDTVSWYQQALGQGPQFIFQYYEEEERQRGNFPDRFSGHQFPNYSSELNVNALLLGDSALYLCASSSNRVWKNTEAFFGQGTRLTVV.

This chain joins TRBV18 and TRBJ1-1; 11 bases align to TRBD1. Germline CDR1 KGHSH, CDR2 LQKENI. This CDR3 spans 16 amino acids. J was trimmed by 3 bases and V by 5 bases; bases with no gene match: 8. The CDR3 protein is CASSTGQGEIYTEAFF. The CDR3 coding sequence is TGTGCCAGCTCAACGGGACAGGGGGAGATATACACTGAAGCTTTCTTT.

The chain links TRBV2 to TRBJ2-7; weak D call: TRBD2 (5 bases). Germline V gives CDR1 SNHLY, CDR2 FYNNEI. This CDR3 has 12 residues. The V end was cut by 6 bases, the J end by 2 bases, with 8 bases between. The CDR3 DNA sequence: TGTGCCAGCAGCGGGGAACCCTACGAGCAGTACTTC. Translating gives CASSGEPYEQYF.

CDR3 in amino acids: CASSLSGTQAYEQYF. The CDR3 DNA sequence: TGCGCCAGCAGCTTGTCCGGGACTCAAGCCTACGAGCAGTACTTC. The gene calls are TRBV5-1 and TRBJ2-7; D is perhaps TRBD2 (6 bases). Trimming took 1 base from V and 2 from J, leaving 13 bases between them. From germline, CDR1 is SGHRS and CDR2 YFSETQ. This CDR3 has 15 amino acids.

The chain couples TRBV6-1 to TRBJ2-7; weak D call: TRBD1 (6 bases). Trimming left V 4 bases short and J 0 bases short, with 10 bases between. There are 14 residues in the CDR3. The germline V gene has CDR1 MNHNS and CDR2 SASEGT. The CDR3 here is CASSADRFSYEQYF. In DNA form, the CDR3 reads TGTGCCAGCAGTGCCGACAGGTTCTCCTACGAGCAGTACTTC.

The gene calls are TRBV7-2 and TRBJ1-6; weak D call: TRBD1 (6 bases). The V end lost 1 base, the J end lost 7 bases, and 14 bases lay between the germline ends. Germline values: CDR1 SGHTA, CDR2 FQGNSA. CDR3 length equals 16 residues. The CDR3 reads CASSLVGGVSNSPLHF. In DNA, the CDR3 is TGTGCCAGCAGCTTAGTAGGGGGGGTTTCGAATTCACCCCTCCACTTT. The variable domain in full, with the rest retrieved from reference TRBV7-2 and TRBJ1-6, is GAGVSQSPSNKVTEKGKDVELRCDPISGHTALYWYRQSLGQGLEFLIYFQGNSAPDKSGLPSDRFSAERTGGSVSTLTIQRTQQEDSAVYLCASSLVGGVSNSPLHFGNGTRLTVT.

Comments on this clone: Its ends do not fully match the called genes, so a read error is possible. The chain employs TRBV2 and TRBJ2-4; 7 bases match TRBD2. Germline CDR1 SNHLY, CDR2 FYNNEI. This CDR3 is 17 amino acids long. In nucleotides, the CDR3 is TGTGCCAGCAGTAACATCTTTCGCGGGGGTGGGAAAAACGTTCAGTACTTC. This codes for CASSNIFRGGGKNVQYF.

This chain connects TRBV7-2 to TRBJ1-2; D is unresolved. The CDR3 has 14 residues. Germline V lookup: CDR1 SGHTA, CDR2 FQGNSA. The germline V and J ends were trimmed by 1 base and 3 bases, with 9 bases remaining between them. The CDR3 region has the DNA TGTGCCAGCAGCTTAGACCCGGAGGACTATGGCTACACCTTC. As protein: CASSLDPEDYGYTF.